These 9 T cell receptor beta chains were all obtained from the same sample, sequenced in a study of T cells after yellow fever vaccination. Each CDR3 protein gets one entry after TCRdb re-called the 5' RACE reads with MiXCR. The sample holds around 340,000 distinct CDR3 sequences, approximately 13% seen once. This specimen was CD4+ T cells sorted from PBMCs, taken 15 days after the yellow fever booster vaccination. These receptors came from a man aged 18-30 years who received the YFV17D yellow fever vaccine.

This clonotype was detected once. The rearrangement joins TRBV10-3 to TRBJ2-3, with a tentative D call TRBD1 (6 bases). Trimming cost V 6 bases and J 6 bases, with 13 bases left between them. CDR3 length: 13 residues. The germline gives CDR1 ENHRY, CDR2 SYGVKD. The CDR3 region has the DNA TGTGCCATCAGGGACAGCAATAAGGATACGCAGTATTTT. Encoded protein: CAIRDSNKDTQYF.

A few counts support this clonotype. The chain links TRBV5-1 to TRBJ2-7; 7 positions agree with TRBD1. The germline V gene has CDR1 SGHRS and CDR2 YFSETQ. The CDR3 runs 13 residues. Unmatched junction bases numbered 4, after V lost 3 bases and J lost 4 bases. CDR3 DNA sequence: TGCGCCAGCAGCTGGGACAGCCGATACGAGCAGTACTTC. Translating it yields CASSWDSRYEQYF.

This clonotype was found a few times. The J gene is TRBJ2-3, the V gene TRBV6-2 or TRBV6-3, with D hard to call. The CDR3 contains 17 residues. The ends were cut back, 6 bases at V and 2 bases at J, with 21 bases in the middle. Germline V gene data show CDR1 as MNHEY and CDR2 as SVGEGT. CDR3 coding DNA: TGTGCCAGCAGACACGATTCAGGATCGTCTTTCACAGATACGCAGTATTTT. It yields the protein CASRHDSGSSFTDTQYF.

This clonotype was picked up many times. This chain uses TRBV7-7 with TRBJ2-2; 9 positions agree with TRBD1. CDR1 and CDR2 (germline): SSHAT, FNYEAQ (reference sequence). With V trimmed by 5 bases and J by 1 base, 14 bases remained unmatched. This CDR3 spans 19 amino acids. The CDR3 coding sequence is TGTGCCAGCAGCCCAGACGACAGGGGGACCACCGGGAACACCGGGGAGCTGTTTTTT. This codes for CASSPDDRGTTGNTGELFF.

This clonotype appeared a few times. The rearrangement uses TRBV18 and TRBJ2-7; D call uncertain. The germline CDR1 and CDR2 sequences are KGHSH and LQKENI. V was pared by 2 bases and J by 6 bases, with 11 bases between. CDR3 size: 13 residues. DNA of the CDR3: TGTGCCAGCTCACCAGCGCCAATGGGCGAGCAGTACGTC. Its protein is CASSPAPMGEQYV.

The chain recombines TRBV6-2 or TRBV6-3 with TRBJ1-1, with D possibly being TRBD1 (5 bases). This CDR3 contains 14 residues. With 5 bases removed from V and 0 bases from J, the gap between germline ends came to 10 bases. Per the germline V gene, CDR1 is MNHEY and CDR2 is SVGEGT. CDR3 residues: CASSRWGMNTEAFF. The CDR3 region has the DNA TGTGCCAGCAGTCGCTGGGGCATGAACACTGAAGCTTTCTTT.

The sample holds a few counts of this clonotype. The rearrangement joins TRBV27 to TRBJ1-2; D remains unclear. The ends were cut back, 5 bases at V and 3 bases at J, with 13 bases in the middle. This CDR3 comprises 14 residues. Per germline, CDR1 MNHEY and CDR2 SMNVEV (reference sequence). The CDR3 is CASSPHGEYYGYTF. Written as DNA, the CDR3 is TGTGCCAGCAGTCCCCACGGGGAGTACTATGGCTACACCTTC.

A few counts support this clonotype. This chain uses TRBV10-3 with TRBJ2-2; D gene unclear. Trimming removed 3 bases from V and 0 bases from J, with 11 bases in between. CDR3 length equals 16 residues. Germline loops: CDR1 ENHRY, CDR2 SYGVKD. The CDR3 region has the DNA TGTGCCATCAGTGAATCGGGTCCTGCGAACACCGGGGAGCTGTTTTTT. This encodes CAISESGPANTGELFF.

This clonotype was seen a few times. This CDR3 is CASRRGGSYNEQFF. In nucleotides, the CDR3 is TGTGCCAGCAGGCGGGGGGGCTCCTACAATGAGCAGTTCTTC. The gene calls are TRBV6-2 or TRBV6-3 and TRBJ2-1; TRBD2 agrees at 9 bases. Looked up from germline, CDR1 is MNHEY and CDR2 is SVGEGT. The CDR3 contains 14 residues. Trimming took 6 bases from V and 0 from J; bases not matched to a gene: 0.